The 14 T cell receptor beta chains given below trace back to one sample, sequenced in a study of shared clonotypes between healthy human individuals. Naive CD8 cells comprised CD45RO-negative, CCR7-positively selected cells, excluding terminally differentiated effector memory CD45RA+ cells. The method was immunoSEQ multiplex PCR; TCRdb's version includes in-frame clones alone and lacks a portion of them. The sample comprises 1.5 million to 2.5 million clones, about 95% of which are singletons, and less than 1.5% rests with the top ten. What was sequenced was naive CD8+ T cells sorted from blood. These receptors were collected from a man younger than 30 in good health.

On this clone: Other nucleotide sequences in the sample specify the same CDR3. This chain uses TRBV20-1 with TRBJ2-1; D gene unclear. The V end lost 5 bases, the J end lost 5 bases, and 7 bases lay between the germline ends. CDR3 length: 11 residues. The germline CDR1 and CDR2 sequences are DFQATT and SNEGSKA (reference sequence). CDR3: CSAGENNEQFF. Written as DNA, the CDR3 is TGCAGTGCTGGTGAAAACAATGAGCAGTTCTTC.

The genes are TRBV10-2 and TRBJ2-7; D is unclear. CDR3 length: 11 residues. Trimming cost V 6 bases and J 6 bases, with 9 bases left between them. CDR1 WSHSY and CDR2 SAAADI come from the germline V gene. The CDR3 DNA is TGCGCCAGCAGAGAAAACAGCGAGCAGTACTTC. It codes for CASRENSEQYF.

The chain employs TRBV4-2 and TRBJ2-5, with D possibly TRBD2 on 7 matching bases. Germline values: CDR1 LGHNA, CDR2 YNFKEQ. With 3 bases removed from V and 2 bases from J, the gap between germline ends came to 16 bases. CDR3 length: 16 amino acids. The CDR3 reads CASSQGGGSQQETQYF. The CDR3 DNA is TGTGCCAGCAGCCAGGGGGGGGGCTCACAACAAGAGACCCAGTACTTC.

The rearrangement links TRBV7-8 to TRBJ2-7, with TRBD1 identical over 7 bases. The CDR3 spans 18 residues. V shed 0 bases, J shed 0 bases, and the junction held 11 bases outside the gene matches. CDR1 and CDR2 from the germline V gene are SGHVS and FQNEAQ. CDR3 bases: TGTGCCAGCAGCTTAGCGGAAAGGACAGGTGAAGACTCCTACGAGCAGTACTTC. Translation gives CASSLAERTGEDSYEQYF.

This clone occurred once. This chain connects TRBV13 to TRBJ2-5; 7 nucleotides match TRBD1. This CDR3 contains 13 residues. J was trimmed by 5 bases and V by 5 bases; bases with no gene match: 5. The germline gives CDR1 PRHDT, CDR2 FYEKMQ (reference sequence). CDR3 DNA: TGTGCCAGCAGCCTGGGACAGCTGGAGACCCAGTACTTC. It yields the protein CASSLGQLETQYF. The full variable domain, completed using reference TRBV13 and TRBJ2-5, is AAGVIQSPRHLIKEKRETATLKCYPIPRHDTVYWYQQGPGQDPQFLISFYEKMQSDKGSIPDRFSAQQFSDYHSELNMSSLELGDSALYFCASSLGQLETQYFGPGTRLLVL.

The chain links TRBV4-1 to TRBJ1-1; TRBD1 is a possible D gene (5 bases). Trimming shortened V by 2 bases and J by 1 base, and 11 bases separated the two germline ends. CDR3 length: 15 amino acids. The germline V gene has CDR1 MGHRA and CDR2 YSYEKL. CDR3 loop: CASSQSRTGNTEAFF. CDR3 nucleotide sequence: TGCGCCAGCAGCCAATCGCGTACAGGGAACACTGAAGCTTTCTTT.

This sequence joins TRBV27 and TRBJ1-2, with a possible D match to TRBD1 (6 bases). Germline loops: CDR1 MNHEY, CDR2 SMNVEV (reference sequence). V lost 0 bases to trimming and J lost 6 bases, with 11 bases between them. The CDR3 totals 14 residues. Here the CDR3 reads CASSLSGAGDGYTF. CDR3 nucleotide sequence: TGTGCCAGCAGTTTATCGGGGGCAGGGGATGGCTACACCTTC.

The rearrangement uses TRBV18 and TRBJ2-1; D might be TRBD1 (6 bases). The V and J ends lost 0 bases and 2 bases respectively, with 17 bases between them. Germline-derived CDR1 and CDR2 are KGHSH and LQKENI. This CDR3 is 18 amino acids long. Here the CDR3 reads CASSPPSPVGQTYNEQFF. The CDR3 DNA reads TGTGCCAGCTCACCACCCTCCCCAGTGGGACAAACCTACAATGAGCAGTTCTTC.

V and J are TRBV5-4 and TRBJ2-7, with D maybe TRBD2 (6 bases). This CDR3 is 14 amino acids long. V was trimmed by 2 bases and J by 0 bases, leaving 9 bases between them. CDR1 SGHNT and CDR2 YYREEE come from the germline V gene (reference sequence). The CDR3 sequence is CASSFTSNSYEQYF. The CDR3 nucleotides read TGTGCCAGCAGCTTTACTAGCAACTCCTACGAGCAGTACTTC.

The V call is TRBV30, the J call TRBJ2-1; no reliable D call. Germline CDR1 and CDR2: GTSNPN and SVGIG (reference sequence). The CDR3 covers 11 residues. V was trimmed by 6 bases and J by 7 bases, leaving 10 bases between them. CDR3 region: CACSILNEQFF. The CDR3 DNA reads as TGTGCCTGCTCAATCTTGAATGAGCAGTTCTTC.

Only one count was recorded for this clone. The V and J genes are TRBV28 and TRBJ1-1; D gene unclear. The germline gives CDR1 MDHEN, CDR2 SYDVKM. Trimming cost V 4 bases and J 6 bases, with 9 bases left between them. The CDR3 extends over 12 amino acids. The CDR3, as DNA: TGTGCCAGCAGTTACGGCGGGGCTGAAGCTTTCTTT. Translation gives CASSYGGAEAFF.

The chain carries TRBV13 and TRBJ1-2, with 7 bases aligning to TRBD1. V dropped 6 bases and J dropped 6; count of bases not matched to a gene: 10. CDR1 and CDR2 (germline): PRHDT, FYEKMQ (reference sequence). The length of the CDR3 is 14 residues. CDR3 nucleotide sequence: TGTGCCAGCAGAGAAAAGGGGGCGCCCAATGGCTACACCTTC. Its protein is CASREKGAPNGYTF.

Details on this clone: Within the sample, other DNA sequences also encode this same CDR3. V and J are TRBV5-6 and TRBJ2-7, with D perhaps matching TRBD1 (5 bases). With 0 bases removed from V and 3 bases from J, the gap between germline ends came to 7 bases. The CDR3 totals 13 residues. Germline CDR1 reads SGHDT; CDR2 reads YYEEEE. In DNA form, the CDR3 reads TGTGCCAGCAGCTTGGAAGACAGCTACGAGCAGTACTTC. It translates to CASSLEDSYEQYF.

The chain links TRBV2 to TRBJ2-1; a weak D match, TRBD1 (7 bases). CDR1 is SNHLY, CDR2 FYNNEI, per germline. The CDR3 runs 15 residues. V was trimmed by 6 bases and J by 6 bases, leaving 18 bases between them. DNA of the CDR3: TGTGCCAGCAGAGTCGGGGCAGGGGGGTCCAATGAGCAGTTCTTC. Protein sequence: CASRVGAGGSNEQFF.